This T cell receptor (beta chain) emerged from a study of OX40 agonist ivuxolimab in advanced cancers. At the level of the study: Dose-escalation patients had hepatocellular carcinoma, melanoma, renal cell or head and neck cancer.

Autoimmune disease history or systemic immunosuppression excluded patients. Of note for this clone: Its antigen remains unidentified.

Study-wide points: Circulating CD4+ and CD8+ T cells showed clonal expansion by week 6 at 0.1 to 3.0 mg/kg. Which antigen the expanded peripheral T cells recognized is unknown.

TCRdb's table, derived via immunoSEQ multiplex PCR, lists solely in-frame clones and lacks some. The table records fewer than 85,000 clones, about 87% of them present only once. Trimming left V 8 bases short and J 3 bases short, with 10 bases between. Germline V gives CDR1 SNHLY, CDR2 FYNNEI. The CDR3 sequence is 12 residues long. The sequencing here drew on CD4+ or CD8+ T cells sorted from blood, taken in a trial of the OX40 agonist ivuxolimab. The clonotype was recovered from an adult with an advanced solid tumor such as melanoma, head and neck, liver or kidney cancer. The rearrangement uses TRBV2 and TRBJ1-1; weak D call: TRBD1 (5 bases). The CDR3 DNA is TGTGCCAGCGGGGTGGGGGACACTGAAGCTTTCTTT. The encoded protein is CASGVGDTEAFF.